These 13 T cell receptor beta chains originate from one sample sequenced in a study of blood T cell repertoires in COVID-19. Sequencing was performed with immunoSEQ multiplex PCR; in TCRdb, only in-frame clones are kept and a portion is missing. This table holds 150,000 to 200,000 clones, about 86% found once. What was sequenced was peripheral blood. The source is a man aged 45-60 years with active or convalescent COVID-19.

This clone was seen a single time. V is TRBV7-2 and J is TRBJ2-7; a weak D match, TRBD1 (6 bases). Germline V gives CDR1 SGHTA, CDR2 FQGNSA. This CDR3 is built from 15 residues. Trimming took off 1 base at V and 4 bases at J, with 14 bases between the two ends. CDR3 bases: TGTGCCAGCAGCTTAGGGGGGCCTAGTAGGTACGAGCAGTACTTC. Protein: CASSLGGPSRYEQYF.

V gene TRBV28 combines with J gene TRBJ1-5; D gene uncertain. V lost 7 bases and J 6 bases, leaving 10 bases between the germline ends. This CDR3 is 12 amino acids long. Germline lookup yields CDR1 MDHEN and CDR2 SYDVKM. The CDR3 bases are TGTGCCAGCATGGAGCAAGGTCAGCCCCAGCATTTT. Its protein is CASMEQGQPQHF.

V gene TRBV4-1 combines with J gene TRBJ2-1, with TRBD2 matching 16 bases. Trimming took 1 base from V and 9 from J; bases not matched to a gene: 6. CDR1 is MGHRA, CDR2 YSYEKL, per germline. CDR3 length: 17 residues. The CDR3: CASSQAGLAGGPSEQFF. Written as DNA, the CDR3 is TGCGCCAGCAGCCAAGCGGGACTAGCGGGAGGGCCCAGTGAGCAGTTCTTC.

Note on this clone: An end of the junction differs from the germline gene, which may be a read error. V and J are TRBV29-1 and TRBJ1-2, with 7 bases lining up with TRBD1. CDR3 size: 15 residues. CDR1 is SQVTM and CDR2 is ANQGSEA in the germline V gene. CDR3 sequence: CSVEGGGQTNYGYTF. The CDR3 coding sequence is TGCAGCGTCGAAGGAGGGGGACAGACTAACTATGGCTACACCTTC.

The CDR3 spells CASSKGQGNSNTGELFF. For the CDR3, the DNA is TGTGCCAGTAGTAAGGGACAGGGGAATTCGAACACCGGGGAGCTGTTTTTT. This rearrangement joins TRBV19 to TRBJ2-2; 10 nucleotides line up with TRBD1. This CDR3 region has 17 residues. CDR1 is LNHDA, CDR2 SQIVND, per germline (reference sequence). Germline trimming cut 4 bases from V and 0 bases from J; bases unmatched to any gene: 5.

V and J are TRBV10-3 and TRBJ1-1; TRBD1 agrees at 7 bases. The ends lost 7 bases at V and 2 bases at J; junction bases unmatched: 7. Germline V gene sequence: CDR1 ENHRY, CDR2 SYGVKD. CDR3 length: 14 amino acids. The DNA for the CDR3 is TGTGCCATCAATACCGGGACAGCTAACACTGAAGCTTTCTTT. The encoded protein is CAINTGTANTEAFF.

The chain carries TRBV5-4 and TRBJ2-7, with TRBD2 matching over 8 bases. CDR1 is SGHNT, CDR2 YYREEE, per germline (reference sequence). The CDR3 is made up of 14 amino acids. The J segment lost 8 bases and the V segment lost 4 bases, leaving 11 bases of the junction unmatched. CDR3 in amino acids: CASSETREATQQYF. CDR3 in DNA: TGTGCCAGCAGCGAGACGCGGGAGGCTACGCAGCAGTACTTC.

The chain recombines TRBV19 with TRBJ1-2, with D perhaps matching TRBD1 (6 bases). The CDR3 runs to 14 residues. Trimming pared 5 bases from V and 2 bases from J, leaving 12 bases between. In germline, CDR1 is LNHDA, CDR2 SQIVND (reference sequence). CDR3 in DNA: TGTGCCAGTAGTCCAACGACAGGAAACTATGGCTACACCTTC. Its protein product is CASSPTTGNYGYTF.

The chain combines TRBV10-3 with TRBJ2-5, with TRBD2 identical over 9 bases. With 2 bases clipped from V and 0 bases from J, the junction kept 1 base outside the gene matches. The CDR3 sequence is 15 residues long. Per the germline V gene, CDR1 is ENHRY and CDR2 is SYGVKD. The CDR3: CAISEGTSYQETQYF. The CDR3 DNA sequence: TGTGCCATCAGTGAGGGGACTAGCTACCAAGAGACCCAGTACTTC.

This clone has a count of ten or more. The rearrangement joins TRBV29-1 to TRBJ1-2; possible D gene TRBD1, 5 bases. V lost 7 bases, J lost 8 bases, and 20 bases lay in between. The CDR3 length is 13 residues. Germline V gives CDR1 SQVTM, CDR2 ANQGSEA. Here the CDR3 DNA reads TGCAGCGCGTCAGGGAATCCCCTTGAAGGCTACACCTTC. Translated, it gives CSASGNPLEGYTF.

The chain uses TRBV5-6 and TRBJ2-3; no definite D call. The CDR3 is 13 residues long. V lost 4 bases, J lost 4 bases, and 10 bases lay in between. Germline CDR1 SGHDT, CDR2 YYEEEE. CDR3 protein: CASSDDLPDTQYF. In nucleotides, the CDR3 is TGTGCCAGCAGCGACGACTTACCAGATACGCAGTATTTT.

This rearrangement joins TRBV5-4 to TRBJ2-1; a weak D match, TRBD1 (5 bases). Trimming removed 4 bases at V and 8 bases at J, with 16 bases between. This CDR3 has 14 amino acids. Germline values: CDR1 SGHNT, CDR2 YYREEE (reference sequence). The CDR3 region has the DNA TGTGCCAGCAGCCCCCCTGGGGCCGAACATGAGCAGTTCTTC. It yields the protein CASSPPGAEHEQFF.

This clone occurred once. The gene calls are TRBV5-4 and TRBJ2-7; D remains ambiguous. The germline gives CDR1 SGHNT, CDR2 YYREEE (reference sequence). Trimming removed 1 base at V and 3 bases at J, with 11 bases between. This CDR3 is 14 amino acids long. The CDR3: CASSLRDSNYEQYF. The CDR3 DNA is TGTGCCAGCAGCTTGAGAGACTCAAACTACGAGCAGTACTTC.